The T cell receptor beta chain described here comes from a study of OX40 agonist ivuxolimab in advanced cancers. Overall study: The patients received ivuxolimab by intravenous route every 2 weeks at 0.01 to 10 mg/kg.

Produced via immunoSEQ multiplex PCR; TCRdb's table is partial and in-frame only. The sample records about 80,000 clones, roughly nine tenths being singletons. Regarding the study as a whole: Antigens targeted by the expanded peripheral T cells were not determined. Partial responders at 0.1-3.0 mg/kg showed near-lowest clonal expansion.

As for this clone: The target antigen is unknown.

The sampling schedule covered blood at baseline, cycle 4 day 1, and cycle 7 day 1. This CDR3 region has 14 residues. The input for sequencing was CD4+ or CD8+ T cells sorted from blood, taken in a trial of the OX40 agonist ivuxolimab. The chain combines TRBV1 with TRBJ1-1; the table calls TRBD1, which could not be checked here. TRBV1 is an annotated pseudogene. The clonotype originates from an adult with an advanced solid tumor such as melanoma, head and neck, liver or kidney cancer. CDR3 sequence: CTSSQGQTNTEAFF. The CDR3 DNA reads TGCACCAGCAGCCAAGGACAGACGAACACTGAAGCTTTCTTT.